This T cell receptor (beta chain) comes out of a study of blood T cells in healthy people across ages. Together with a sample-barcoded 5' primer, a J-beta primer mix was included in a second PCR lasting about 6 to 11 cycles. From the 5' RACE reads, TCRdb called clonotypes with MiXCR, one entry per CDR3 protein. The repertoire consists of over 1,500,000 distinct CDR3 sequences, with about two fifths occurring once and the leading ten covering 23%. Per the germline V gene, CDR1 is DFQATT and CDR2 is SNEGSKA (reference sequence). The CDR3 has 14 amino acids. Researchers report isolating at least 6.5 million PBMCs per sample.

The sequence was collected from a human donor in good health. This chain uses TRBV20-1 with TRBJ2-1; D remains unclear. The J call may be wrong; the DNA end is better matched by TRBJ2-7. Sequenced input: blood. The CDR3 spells CSAQNPGLNFEQYF. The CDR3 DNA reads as TGCAGTGCCCAAAACCCGGGTCTAAATTTCGAGCAGTACTTC.